This entry features one TCR beta chain sequence. Which antigen it targets is not known. Base qualities are not provided; no much larger clone lies one nucleotide away. The approximately 41 donors, aged about 6 to 95 years, were systemically healthy Caucasian individuals from Russia. Each donor gave roughly 9.5 milliliters of peripheral blood, collected into EDTA-treated Vacutainer tubes. PBMCs were isolated by Ficoll-Paque density-gradient centrifugation, with at least 6 million obtained per sample. Trizol reagent was used to extract total RNA from the PBMCs, yielding at least 6 micrograms per sample. For every donor, flow cytometry on a PBMC aliquot measured the percentage of naive CD45RAhigh/CD27high T cells. This record comes from a study of blood T cells in healthy people across ages (dated by TCRdb to about 2015). Study-level background: In model experiments, template switching captured roughly one uniquely barcoded TCR beta cDNA molecule for every two T cells. The study analyzed two additional independent replicas of 1 million unique cDNA reads from the same blood draw for two donors, one aged 18 to 29 and one aged 80 or older. The donors were split into four age groups: young (average 16 years), middle-aged (nearly 40), aged (62) and long-lived (approximately 89). Donors of different ages were randomly distributed across sequencing lanes to avoid experimental bias. The study measured age-related changes in TCR beta repertoire diversity using deep sequencing normalized with unique cDNA molecular identifiers.

Receptor libraries were prepared by 5' RACE. Instrument used: Illumina HiSeq 2500. A second PCR of 7 to 11 cycles was performed with a sample-barcoded 5' primer and a J-beta primer mix. A unique molecular identifier was introduced onto each TCR beta cDNA molecule by a template-switch 5' adaptor carrying 12 random nucleotides. At least 2.5 million CDR3-containing paired-end reads were obtained from each sample. All of the RNA was converted into first-strand cDNA using the Mint cDNA synthesis kit, with a TRBC-specific oligonucleotide serving as the primer. All cDNA was treated with uracil-DNA glycosylase and then went through a first 18-cycle PCR with the universal primers M1SS and BC2_uni_R. Per the source publication's procedure: For normalization, 1 million high-quality reads were randomly selected from each sample, with every read carrying a distinct molecular identifier. Reads sharing molecular identifiers were discarded rather than binned into consensus sequences. MiTCR, set to a Q25 quality threshold and the strictest error-elimination algorithm, was used for CDR3 identification, clonotype clustering and error correction. A nonparametric unseen species model with Euler transformation was used to estimate a lower bound on total TCR beta diversity. TCRdb reworked the public reads: Q25 trimming with fastp, MiXCR clone assembly, productive beta chains retained. Entries that share a CDR3 protein sequence are merged under the most common genes and DNA. Here the V and J calls rest on TCRdb's processing, not on the authors' analysis. In all, the sample holds under 1 million distinct CDR3 sequences, and under 55% of those were seen once. The ten most abundant clones make up about 19% of the sample.

Here is what the overall study found, with its caveats: Total diversity estimates from one million sequenced T cells were considered lower bounds and underestimates. The CMV infection status of donors was not known, potentially confounding age-related changes in expanded clonotypes. Bulk unsorted PBMC profiling prevented conclusive comparison of naive and antigen-experienced compartments. Compared with the aged group, more naive CD4+ T cells, fewer expanded clones and increased TCR diversity were shown by the long-lived group, suggesting age selection. The percentage of naive T cells measured by flow cytometry correlated strongly with observed TCR beta diversity. As age increased, observed TCR beta diversity per million T cells dropped in a roughly linear way, and a significant reduction was already evident by age 40.

CDR1 and CDR2 are drawn from the germline V gene: SGHTA, FQGNSA. V gives up 5 bases and J gives up 5 bases, and the segment between their germline ends measures 15 bases. From the cysteine through the phenylalanine, the CDR3 covers 14 amino acids. Solely the CDR3 DNA is kept, with 42 bases framed from the first base. Specimen: blood. This chain joins TRBV7-2 to TRBJ2-5; TRBD2 is perhaps the D gene, given 7 matching bases. The clonotype originates from a man in his 60s in good health. The CDR3 reads as follows: CASSVGGAVETQYF. The nucleotide sequence is given as TGTGCCAGCAGCGTAGGGGGGGCGGTTGAGACCCAGTACTTC.